One and the same sample provided the 25 T cell receptor beta chains below, sequenced in a study of tumor T cells in aggressive B-cell lymphoma. Sequencing used immunoSEQ multiplex PCR; TCRdb keeps in-frame clones, though not all of them. The table has around 1,700 clones, 70% to 85% seen once; the top ten hold roughly a tenth. The sequencing input was tumor tissue. All receptors derive from an adult with diffuse large B cell lymphoma.

The gene calls are TRBV6-6 and TRBJ1-1; the match to TRBD1 covers 7 bases. V dropped 2 bases and J dropped 8; count of bases not matched to a gene: 8. The CDR3 runs to 14 residues. CDR1 MNHNY and CDR2 SVGAGI come from the germline V gene (reference sequence). CDR3 sequence (DNA): TGTGCCAGCAGTTACATCGAGGGGGCGAGAGAAGCTTTCTTT. Translated, it gives CASSYIEGAREAFF.

In its sample, this clone was seen once. The CDR3 region has the DNA TGCGCCAGCAGCCGTCTGGGGAGAGCTAGCACAGATACGCAGTATTTT. Translating gives CASSRLGRASTDTQYF. The chain couples TRBV4-3 to TRBJ2-3; tentative D call: TRBD2 (5 bases). Trimming removed 4 bases at V and 0 bases at J, with 14 bases between. Germline V CDR1 and CDR2: LGHNA, YSLEER. This CDR3 is built from 16 residues.

V is TRBV5-1 and J is TRBJ2-5; 12 positions agree with TRBD2. The ends lost 3 bases at V and 1 base at J; junction bases unmatched: 4. Germline V gene sequence: CDR1 SGHRS, CDR2 YFSETQ. The CDR3 has 16 residues. Here the CDR3 DNA reads TGCGCCAGCAGCTCAGGACTAGCGGGAATCCAAGAGACCCAGTACTTC. Translating it yields CASSSGLAGIQETQYF.

The chain combines TRBV7-9 with TRBJ2-3, with TRBD2 matching over 8 bases. The V segment lost 1 base and the J segment 2 bases; nucleotides outside the gene matches: 2. Germline values: CDR1 SEHNR, CDR2 FQNEAQ (reference sequence). This CDR3 region has 15 residues. The CDR3 DNA follows: TGTGCCAGCAGCTTAGGGGGACTAGTCACAGATACGCAGTATTTT. Translated, it gives CASSLGGLVTDTQYF.

This clone was seen once. V gene TRBV2 combines with J gene TRBJ1-2, with 11 bases identical to TRBD1. The CDR3 sequence is 15 residues long. V shed 6 bases and J 5 bases; nucleotides not matched to a gene: 8. Germline V gives CDR1 SNHLY, CDR2 FYNNEI. DNA for the CDR3: TGTGCCAGCAGACCCGGGACAGGGGGTCGATATGGCTACACCTTC. Amino acids: CASRPGTGGRYGYTF.

The rearrangement links TRBV29-1 to TRBJ2-5; 16 bases match TRBD2. V lost 6 bases, J lost 11 bases, and 9 bases stayed unmatched. The CDR3 runs to 14 residues. Germline CDR1 reads SQVTM; CDR2 reads ANQGSEA. Here the CDR3 reads CSVAGTSGRVEQYF. The CDR3 bases are TGCAGCGTCGCCGGGACTAGCGGGAGGGTTGAGCAGTACTTC.

There are a few counts of this clone. The chain employs TRBV15 and TRBJ2-5; 7 bases align to TRBD1. Trimming took 5 bases from V and 0 from J; bases not matched to a gene: 12. From germline, CDR1 is LNHNV and CDR2 YYDKDF (reference sequence). This CDR3 is 17 amino acids long. CDR3 DNA sequence: TGTGCCACCAGCGGAAACGACAGGGTTTTGTACCAAGAGACCCAGTACTTC. It is translated as CATSGNDRVLYQETQYF.

The chain carries TRBV27 and TRBJ2-3, with 8 bases aligning to TRBD1. Germline trimming cut 5 bases from V and 6 bases from J; bases unmatched to any gene: 4. Looked up from germline, CDR1 is MNHEY and CDR2 is SMNVEV (reference sequence). This CDR3 is 13 amino acids long. The CDR3 DNA reads as TGTGCCAGCAGTAGAAGACAGGGGGATACGCAGTATTTT. It encodes CASSRRQGDTQYF.

Regarding this clone: A read error may produce the germline difference seen at one junction end. The gene calls are TRBV10-2 and TRBJ2-7, with TRBD2 matching over 12 bases. The CDR3 runs 16 residues. The germline V gene encodes CDR1 WSHSY and CDR2 SAAADI. The CDR3 DNA sequence: TGCGCCAGCAGTGACCTAGCGGGAGGGCCCTCCAACGAGCAGTACTTC. It is translated as CASSDLAGGPSNEQYF.

This rearrangement joins TRBV6-5 to TRBJ2-2; maybe TRBD2 (6 bases). Germline CDR1 and CDR2: MNHEY and SVGAGI. CDR3 length: 15 amino acids. V gave up 6 bases and J gave up 4 bases, with 15 bases separating them. CDR3 residues: CASSSRGIGTGELFF. The CDR3 coding sequence is TGTGCCAGCAGCTCTCGCGGGATCGGCACCGGGGAGCTGTTTTTT.

The rearrangement uses TRBV9 and TRBJ2-7, with 10 bases aligning to TRBD2. The CDR3 spans 15 residues. V lost 0 bases and J lost 4; bases outside the gene matches: 4. Germline V gene sequence: CDR1 SGDLS, CDR2 YYNGEE. CDR3 amino acids: CASSVASSGSYEQYF. In DNA form, the CDR3 reads TGTGCCAGCAGCGTAGCTTCTAGCGGGAGTTACGAGCAGTACTTC.

This chain joins TRBV5-5 and TRBJ2-5; 8 positions match TRBD2. Germline values: CDR1 SGHKS, CDR2 YYEKEE (reference sequence). V gave up 0 bases and J gave up 5 bases; unmatched junction bases: 6. CDR3 length equals 15 residues. CDR3 nucleotide sequence: TGTGCCAGCAGCTTGGAGTTAGCGGGATTTGAGACCCAGTACTTC. The encoded protein is CASSLELAGFETQYF.

The chain employs TRBV18 and TRBJ1-2, with no clear D. CDR1 KGHSH and CDR2 LQKENI come from the germline V gene. V lost 0 bases and J lost 4, with 9 bases in between. The CDR3 extends over 14 amino acids. The CDR3: CASSPPLESYGYTF. CDR3 nucleotide sequence: TGTGCCAGCTCACCACCGTTAGAGAGCTATGGCTACACCTTC.

This clone was seen a handful of times. The J gene is TRBJ1-5, the V gene TRBV18; perhaps TRBD1 as D (5 bases). The CDR3 contains 13 residues. Trimming pared 3 bases from V and 7 bases from J, leaving 10 bases between. Germline V gene lookup returns CDR1 KGHSH and CDR2 LQKENI. The CDR3 coding sequence is TGTGCCAGCTCACCGGGCAGGGCGCAGCCCCAGCATTTT. Encoded protein: CASSPGRAQPQHF.

For this clone: A junction end diverges from the germline sequence, so it may reflect a read error. This chain connects TRBV4-3 to TRBJ1-6; D perhaps matches TRBD1 (6 bases). Germline V gene sequence: CDR1 LGHNA, CDR2 YSLEER. The CDR3 contains 17 residues. The CDR3 here is CASSQDRGGSNNSPLHF. For the CDR3, the DNA is TGCGCCAGCAGCCAAGATCGGGGGGGCTCCAATAATTCACCCCTCCACTTT.

In nucleotides, the CDR3 is TGCAGTCCTATCCGTCACACTGAAGCTTTCTTT. It codes for CSPIRHTEAFF. The rearrangement joins TRBV20-1 to TRBJ1-1; D unresolved. V lost 8 bases to trimming and J lost 3 bases, with 10 bases between them. The CDR3 is 11 amino acids. The germline gives CDR1 DFQATT, CDR2 SNEGSKA (reference sequence).

Comment on this clone: Other DNA sequences from this sample encode an identical CDR3 as well. The chain is built from TRBV25-1 and TRBJ2-7, with 8 bases matching TRBD1. This CDR3 contains 12 residues. V lost 4 bases to trimming and J lost 5 bases; unmatched junction nucleotides: 1. The V gene's germline CDR1 is MGHDK and CDR2 SYGVNS. The CDR3 sequence: CASSGQGNEQYF. The CDR3 DNA reads as TGTGCCAGCAGTGGACAGGGGAACGAGCAGTACTTC.

The chain links TRBV5-6 to TRBJ2-7, with D possibly matching TRBD1 (6 bases). The CDR3 has 15 amino acids. Trimming left V 6 bases short and J 0 bases short, with 16 bases between. Germline V CDR1 and CDR2: SGHDT, YYEEEE. The CDR3 here is CASTRSGASSYEQYV. CDR3 DNA sequence: TGTGCCAGCACCCGCTCAGGGGCAAGCTCCTACGAGCAGTACGTC.

V usage is TRBV5-6 and J usage is TRBJ2-1; 9 positions match TRBD1. The germline V gene encodes CDR1 SGHDT and CDR2 YYEEEE. V was pared by 0 bases and J by 5 bases, with 6 bases of the junction left unmatched. The CDR3 contains 16 residues. CDR3 bases: TGTGCCAGCAGCTTGGAGGGGGACAGGGTCAACAATGAGCAGTTCTTC. This codes for CASSLEGDRVNNEQFF.

The chain employs TRBV9 and TRBJ1-2; tentative D call: TRBD1 (5 bases). The CDR3 runs 16 residues. Trimming pared 3 bases from V and 3 bases from J, leaving 18 bases between. CDR1 is SGDLS, CDR2 YYNGEE, per germline. CDR3 residues: CASSDGGGLADYGYTF. CDR3 bases: TGTGCCAGCAGCGACGGGGGAGGGCTAGCTGACTATGGCTACACCTTC.

The CDR3 DNA is TGCGCCAGCAGCCAAGATTGGAGCTCCTACGAGCAGTACTTC. It yields the protein CASSQDWSSYEQYF. The J gene is TRBJ2-7, the V gene TRBV4-3; unclear D gene. The germline V gene encodes CDR1 LGHNA and CDR2 YSLEER. Trimming took off 0 bases at V and 0 bases at J, with 6 bases between the two ends. The CDR3 is made up of 14 amino acids.

V gene TRBV7-9 combines with J gene TRBJ2-1, with a tentative D call TRBD1 (5 bases). V was trimmed by 6 bases and J by 8 bases, leaving 14 bases between them. This CDR3 spans 13 amino acids. Germline CDR1 is SEHNR and CDR2 is FQNEAQ (reference sequence). Here the CDR3 DNA reads TGTGCCAGCAGGCCCAGGGTTTTCGATGAGCAGTTCTTC. Its translation: CASRPRVFDEQFF.

This chain uses TRBV7-2 with TRBJ1-5; D remains unclear. CDR1 is SGHTA and CDR2 is FQGNSA in the germline V gene. V was pared by 4 bases and J by 4 bases, with 11 bases between. This CDR3 contains 14 residues. The CDR3 nucleotides read TGTGCCAGCAGCTCCGCCCCGGGTAATCAGCCCCAGCATTTT. Its translation is CASSSAPGNQPQHF.

Only a few counts were recorded for this clone. The CDR3 is CATSRDLSSGRNTIYF. CDR3 sequence (DNA): TGTGCCACCAGCAGAGATCTGTCTAGCGGGAGAAACACCATATATTTT. J is TRBJ1-3 and V is TRBV15; unclear D gene. The V end was cut by 0 bases, the J end by 5 bases, with 14 bases between. The CDR3 totals 16 residues. Looked up from germline, CDR1 is LNHNV and CDR2 is YYDKDF (reference sequence).

The rearrangement joins TRBV5-6 to TRBJ1-2; D is undetermined. The CDR3 consists of 12 residues. Trimming left V 4 bases short and J 8 bases short, with 12 bases between. Germline V gene lookup returns CDR1 SGHDT and CDR2 YYEEEE. CDR3 loop: CASSRVIVGYTF. Written as DNA, the CDR3 is TGTGCCAGCAGCCGGGTCATCGTGGGCTACACCTTC.